This TCR beta chain originates from a study of cytomegalovirus exposure and HLA in healthy donors. Study results and caveats: Later work found that TCR association rates differed between HLA loci; DRB1 had the most and HLA-C the fewest. Association with HLA alleles at 0.05 false discovery rate was found for 16,951 TCR beta sequences in a later analysis.

From germline, CDR1 is MGHDK and CDR2 SYGVNS. Trimming took 3 bases from V and 3 from J, leaving 6 bases between them. The CDR3 contains 12 residues. Notes on this clone: Its antigen is not known. Other DNA sequences in the sample encode the same CDR3.

Researchers ran the PCR with 60 Vbeta and 13 Jbeta primers. How the authors handled the data: A later analysis counted about 80 million unique TCR beta chains, around 11 million shared. Repertoires were generated with immunoSEQ multiplex PCR, while TCRdb's copy carries only in-frame clones and drops some. That table gives V, J and clone size, and the DNA gave D and trimming. The sample carries about 170,000 clones, approximately 81% recorded once. The rearrangement uses TRBV25-1 and TRBJ2-7; maybe TRBD2 (6 bases). The TCR was taken from a male donor in good health and CMV-seronegative. Sequenced material: PBMCs. The CDR3 reads CASSEGGYEQYF. CDR3 sequence (DNA): TGTGCCAGCAGTGAGGGGGGCTACGAGCAGTACTTC.